The 23 T cell receptor beta chains below all came from one sample that was sequenced in a study of cytomegalovirus exposure and HLA in healthy donors. It was with 60 Vbeta and 13 Jbeta primers that the PCR ran. Profiled with immunoSEQ multiplex PCR; TCRdb holds only in-frame clones, not every one. This sample has some 130,000 clones, with around nine tenths found just once. Sequencing used PBMCs. The receptors originated from a woman aged 30 to 39 in good health and CMV-seronegative.

In its sample, this clone is medium-sized. This chain connects TRBV6-1 to TRBJ2-3, with TRBD2 matching over 12 bases. In germline, CDR1 is MNHNS, CDR2 SASEGT. V trimming: 5 bases; J trimming: 4 bases; junction bases outside the gene matches: 4. The CDR3 runs 15 residues. The CDR3 region is CASSPLAGGPDTQYF. The CDR3 DNA follows: TGTGCCAGCAGTCCTCTAGCGGGGGGGCCAGATACGCAGTATTTT.

This chain connects TRBV7-8 to TRBJ1-6; 9 bases fit TRBD1. This CDR3 spans 15 amino acids. V gave up 4 bases and J gave up 6 bases; unmatched junction bases: 4. Germline CDR1 SGHVS, CDR2 FQNEAQ. The CDR3 DNA is TGTGCCAGCAGCTGGGACAGGGTGGGTAATTCACCCCTCCACTTT. Its translation is CASSWDRVGNSPLHF.

This clone was counted a few times. This chain joins TRBV28 and TRBJ1-4, with D uncertain. Trimming removed 4 bases at V and 2 bases at J, with 11 bases between. The CDR3 contains 15 residues. Germline lookup yields CDR1 MDHEN and CDR2 SYDVKM. Here the CDR3 reads CASSSPGGTNEKLFF. CDR3 nucleotide sequence: TGTGCCAGCAGTTCCCCTGGAGGGACTAATGAAAAACTGTTTTTT.

This clone was observed a handful of times. This sequence joins TRBV6-1 and TRBJ2-3; a weak D match, TRBD2 (6 bases). Germline-derived CDR1 and CDR2 are MNHNS and SASEGT. The V and J ends lost 4 bases and 4 bases respectively, with 12 bases between them. The CDR3 consists of 14 residues. The DNA for the CDR3 is TGTGCCAGCAGTGCGGCGGGGCCTTCAGATACGCAGTATTTT. This sequence encodes CASSAAGPSDTQYF.

The chain carries TRBV6-6 and TRBJ2-5; TRBD1 agrees at 7 bases. The end of the DNA is better explained by TRBJ2-7, so the J call may be wrong. The germline gives CDR1 MNHNY, CDR2 SVGAGI (reference sequence). The CDR3 spans 15 residues. CDR3 DNA: TGTGCCAGCAGTGCGACAGGGTTTACGCCCTACGAGCAGTACTTC. This translates into CASSATGFTPYEQYF.

The chain couples TRBV15 to TRBJ2-7, with D uncertain. With 0 bases removed from V and 1 base from J, the gap between germline ends came to 10 bases. In germline, CDR1 is LNHNV, CDR2 YYDKDF (reference sequence). CDR3 length equals 15 residues. CDR3 residues: CATSRDRTFSYEQYF. CDR3 in DNA: TGTGCCACCAGCAGAGATCGTACATTTTCCTACGAGCAGTACTTC.

The genes are TRBV4-3 and TRBJ2-3, with 10 positions matching TRBD2. Trimming took 1 base from V and 1 from J; bases not matched to a gene: 8. Germline V gene sequence: CDR1 LGHNA, CDR2 YSLEER. This CDR3 region has 18 residues. The CDR3 loop reads CASSQGGLAGAGTDTQYF. The CDR3 bases are TGCGCCAGCAGCCAAGGGGGGCTAGCGGGAGCTGGCACAGATACGCAGTATTTT.

The rearrangement uses TRBV7-2 and TRBJ2-7, with 8 bases that match TRBD2. CDR3 length: 15 residues. The V and J ends lost 4 bases and 5 bases, in that order; junction bases with no gene match: 10. CDR1 is SGHTA and CDR2 is FQGNSA in the germline V gene. CDR3 DNA: TGTGCCAGCAGCTCCATCGGACTAGCAAGGCACGAGCAGTACTTC. It yields the protein CASSSIGLARHEQYF.

The chain is built from TRBV7-8 and TRBJ1-5, with 9 bases fitting TRBD1. In germline, CDR1 is SGHVS, CDR2 FQNEAQ. J gave up 4 bases and V 5 bases, and 6 bases lay outside the gene matches. The CDR3 loop spans 15 amino acids. The CDR3 protein is CASSDYRGQNQPQHF. In DNA form, the CDR3 reads TGTGCCAGCAGCGACTACAGGGGGCAGAATCAGCCCCAGCATTTT.

The chain links TRBV7-2 to TRBJ2-3, with 8 bases aligning to TRBD2. The junction had 4 bases not matched to a gene; V was cut back by 5 bases and J by 0 bases. Germline loops: CDR1 SGHTA, CDR2 FQGNSA. This CDR3 is 15 amino acids long. The chain's CDR3 is CASSPSGQSTDTQYF. The DNA of the CDR3 is TGTGCCAGCAGCCCTAGCGGGCAGAGCACAGATACGCAGTATTTT.

The chain carries TRBV5-1 and TRBJ2-7; 7 bases line up with TRBD2. The CDR3 runs to 15 residues. J gave up 1 base and V 0 bases, and 4 bases lay outside the gene matches. Germline lookup yields CDR1 SGHRS and CDR2 YFSETQ. The DNA of the CDR3 is TGCGCCAGCAGCTTGGGGGCTAGCGGATCCTACGAGCAGTACTTC. Protein: CASSLGASGSYEQYF.

V and J are TRBV6-5 and TRBJ1-4, with D possibly TRBD1 on 5 matching bases. The length of the CDR3 is 16 residues. The germline V gene has CDR1 MNHEY and CDR2 SVGAGI. Between the trimmed V and J ends, which lost 2 bases and 0 bases, there was a span of 10 bases. The CDR3 DNA sequence: TGTGCCAGCAGTTACGGGACTCCTACAACTAATGAAAAACTGTTTTTT. Amino acids: CASSYGTPTTNEKLFF.

The chain links TRBV19 to TRBJ1-1; D gene unclear. Germline loops: CDR1 LNHDA, CDR2 SQIVND (reference sequence). With 4 bases removed from V and 2 bases from J, the gap between germline ends came to 5 bases. This CDR3 is built from 12 residues. The DNA for the CDR3 is TGTGCCAGTAGTAACGGTAACACTGAAGCTTTCTTT. Translation gives CASSNGNTEAFF.

This rearrangement joins TRBV2 to TRBJ1-5; 7 bases are shared with TRBD1. Germline values: CDR1 SNHLY, CDR2 FYNNEI. The CDR3 has 14 residues. The J segment lost 4 bases and the V segment lost 4 bases, leaving 4 bases of the junction unmatched. The CDR3 region has the DNA TGTGCCAGCAGTGCCCTACAGGGGAATCAGCCCCAGCATTTT. Its translation is CASSALQGNQPQHF.

The chain combines TRBV27 with TRBJ2-7, with TRBD2 identical over 9 bases. This CDR3 spans 15 amino acids. Germline trimming cut 8 bases from V and 2 bases from J; bases unmatched to any gene: 10. CDR1 MNHEY and CDR2 SMNVEV come from the germline V gene (reference sequence). In DNA, the CDR3 is TGTGCCAGCCGCTTGGAAGGACTAGCGCCCTACGAGCAGTACTTC. This sequence encodes CASRLEGLAPYEQYF.

The chain recombines TRBV18 with TRBJ2-5, with D possibly TRBD2 on 7 matching bases. V was cut by 3 bases and J by 5 bases, with 16 bases left in between. CDR3 length equals 15 residues. Germline values: CDR1 KGHSH, CDR2 LQKENI. CDR3: CASSPDGGPRETQYF. DNA of the CDR3: TGTGCCAGCTCACCGGACGGGGGGCCAAGGGAGACCCAGTACTTC.

The CDR3 loop is CASSVGRTGVGEQYF. The CDR3 region has the DNA TGTGCCAGCAGCGTAGGTAGGACAGGGGTGGGGGAGCAGTACTTC. This chain links TRBV9 with TRBJ2-7; 9 nucleotides line up with TRBD1. CDR1 SGDLS and CDR2 YYNGEE come from the germline V gene. V shed 0 bases and J 7 bases; nucleotides not matched to a gene: 8. This CDR3 contains 15 residues.

The genes are TRBV4-3 and TRBJ2-2; 8 bases line up with TRBD2. With 5 bases clipped from V and 4 bases from J, the junction kept 9 bases outside the gene matches. Germline CDR1 reads LGHNA; CDR2 reads YSLEER. CDR3 size: 16 residues. CDR3 sequence reads: CASSSRGSGITGELFF. DNA of the CDR3: TGCGCCAGCAGCTCCCGTGGTAGCGGGATCACCGGGGAGCTGTTTTTT.

This clone was counted between two and nine times. One junction end does not reproduce the germline sequence, and a read error may be involved. This chain connects TRBV4-3 to TRBJ1-6, with unresolved D. The CDR3 consists of 18 residues. Germline CDR1 LGHNA, CDR2 YSLEER. The CDR3 DNA sequence: TGCGCCAGCAGCCAAGACCCGGGGTGGGGAGGATATAGTTCACCCCTCCACTTT. Translated, it gives CASSQDPGWGGYSSPLHF.

The V call is TRBV19, the J call TRBJ2-1; 14 positions match TRBD2. Trimming at V came to 6 bases and at J to 9 bases, leaving 7 bases not matched to a gene. The CDR3 covers 15 residues. Germline V gene sequence: CDR1 LNHDA, CDR2 SQIVND (reference sequence). Here the CDR3 reads CASRLGLAGVGEQFF. DNA of the CDR3: TGTGCCAGTAGGCTGGGACTAGCGGGAGTCGGTGAGCAGTTCTTC.

The chain links TRBV6-1 to TRBJ2-7; D is unresolved. CDR3 length equals 15 residues. CDR1 is MNHNS and CDR2 is SASEGT in the germline V gene. With 1 base removed from V and 1 base from J, the gap between germline ends came to 11 bases. CDR3 sequence: CASSEDTGSSYEQYF. CDR3 coding DNA: TGTGCCAGCAGTGAAGATACGGGTTCTTCCTACGAGCAGTACTTC.

This chain links TRBV28 with TRBJ2-7, with D possibly being TRBD2 (5 bases). The germline V gene has CDR1 MDHEN and CDR2 SYDVKM. Trimming pared 5 bases from V and 4 bases from J, leaving 18 bases between. This CDR3 comprises 15 residues. Here the CDR3 DNA reads TGTGCCAGCAGTATCGTTAGGCGGGTTCTTTACGAGCAGTACTTC. Translating gives CASSIVRRVLYEQYF.

This chain connects TRBV5-4 to TRBJ2-5; 11 positions match TRBD1. CDR1 is SGHNT, CDR2 YYREEE, per germline (reference sequence). The CDR3 covers 15 residues. V dropped 4 bases and J dropped 1; count of bases not matched to a gene: 3. The CDR3 region is CASSAGQGAQETQYF. The DNA for the CDR3 is TGTGCCAGCAGCGCCGGACAGGGGGCCCAAGAGACCCAGTACTTC.